Listed below are T cell receptor beta chains from one sample, sequenced in a study of cytotoxic CD8 clonotypes in ibrutinib-treated CLL. The data were produced by immunoSEQ multiplex PCR, yet TCRdb's version contains in-frame clones alone and is incomplete. The sample lists approximately 50,000 clones, 54% occurring once. The starting material was PBMCs, obtained at disease progression, from a patient treated with ibrutinib. Receptor source: a human donor with chronic lymphocytic leukemia. CDR3s include the opening cysteine and the closing phenylalanine or tryptophan.

V	J	CDR3
TRBV18	TRBJ1-1	CASSPQGQGARSTEAFF
TRBV5-1	TRBJ1-2	CASRGQGVENYGYTF
TRBV7-2	TRBJ2-3	CASSQDRVRTDTQYF
TRBV2	TRBJ2-7	CASDASYEQYF
TRBV11-2	TRBJ2-1	CASSLDPFPPSPFF
TRBV9	TRBJ2-2	CASTLSGQNTGELFF
TRBV11-1	TRBJ2-5	CASSSGWGRETQYF
TRBV7-9	TRBJ2-7	CASSNRGAYHEQYF
TRBV21-1	TRBJ2-5	CASRLAGVETQYF
TRBV5-8	TRBJ2-7	CASSQATGRSYEQYF